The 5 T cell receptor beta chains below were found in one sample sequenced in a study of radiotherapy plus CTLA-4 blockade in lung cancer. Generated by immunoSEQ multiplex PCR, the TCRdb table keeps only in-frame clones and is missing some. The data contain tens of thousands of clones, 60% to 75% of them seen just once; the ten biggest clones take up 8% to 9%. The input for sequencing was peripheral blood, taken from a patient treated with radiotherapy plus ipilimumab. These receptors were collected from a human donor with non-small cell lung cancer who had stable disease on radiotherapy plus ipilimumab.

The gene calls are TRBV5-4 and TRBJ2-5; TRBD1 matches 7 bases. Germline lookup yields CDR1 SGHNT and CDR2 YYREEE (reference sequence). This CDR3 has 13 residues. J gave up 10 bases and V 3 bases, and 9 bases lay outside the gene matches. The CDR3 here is CASSSGTVAYQYF. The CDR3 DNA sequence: TGTGCCAGCAGCTCCGGGACAGTAGCTTACCAGTACTTC.

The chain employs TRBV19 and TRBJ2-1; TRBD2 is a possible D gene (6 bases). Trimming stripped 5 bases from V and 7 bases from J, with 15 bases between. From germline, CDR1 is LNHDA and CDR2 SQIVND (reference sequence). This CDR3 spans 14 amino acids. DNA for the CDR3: TGTGCCAGTAGTTGGGAGGTAACACGGAATGAGCAGTTCTTC. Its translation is CASSWEVTRNEQFF.

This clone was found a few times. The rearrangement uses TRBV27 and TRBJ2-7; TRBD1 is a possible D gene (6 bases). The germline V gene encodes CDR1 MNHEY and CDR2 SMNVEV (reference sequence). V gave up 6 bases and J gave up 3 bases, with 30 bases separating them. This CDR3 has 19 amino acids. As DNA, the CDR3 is TGTGCCAGCAGCCGATGCCTCTTAAGACAGGACGTTAGCCTCTACGAGCAGTACGTC. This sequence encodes CASSRCLLRQDVSLYEQYV.

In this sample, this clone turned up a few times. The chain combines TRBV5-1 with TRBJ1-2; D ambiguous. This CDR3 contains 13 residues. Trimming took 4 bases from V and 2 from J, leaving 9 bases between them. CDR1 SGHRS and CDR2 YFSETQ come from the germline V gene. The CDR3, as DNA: TGCGCCAGCAGCCCGGACGGCAACTATGGCTACACCTTC. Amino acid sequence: CASSPDGNYGYTF.

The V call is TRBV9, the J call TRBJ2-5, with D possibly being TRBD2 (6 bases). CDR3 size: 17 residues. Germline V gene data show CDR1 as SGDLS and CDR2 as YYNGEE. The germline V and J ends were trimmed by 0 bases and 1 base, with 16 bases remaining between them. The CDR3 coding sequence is TGTGCCAGCAGCGTAGATGCCGGAGCGGGTATCCAAGAGACCCAGTACTTC. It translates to CASSVDAGAGIQETQYF.